Listed below are T cell receptor beta chains from one sample, sequenced in a study of blood T cells in healthy people across ages. TCRdb passed the 5' RACE reads through MiXCR, listing each CDR3 protein once. This sample has approximately 810,000 distinct CDR3 sequences, with 29% found just once. Sequencing was performed on blood. Receptor source: a woman aged 80 or over in good health. The CDR3 runs from the conserved cysteine through the conserved F or W. The D gene is left open where the match is weak. The size field is filled for only some rows; it gives once, few, many or a size class.

TRBD2 many TRBJ2-1 TRBV6-2/TRBV6-3 CASTMTGGVNEQFF TGTGCCAGCACCATGACGGGGGGTGTAAATGAGCAGTTCTTC
- few TRBJ2-5 TRBV7-9 CASSTGPGQYF TGTGCCAGCAGTACAGGGCCCGGCCAGTACTTC
- many TRBJ2-7 TRBV10-3 CAISDAWTAGSQYF TGTGCCATCAGTGATGCGTGGACCGCAGGGTCGCAGTACTTC
TRBD1 many TRBJ2-1 TRBV7-9 CASTTQGQGGNEQFF TGTGCCAGCACGACCCAGGGACAGGGTGGCAATGAGCAGTTCTTC
- few TRBJ1-2 TRBV5-1 CASSKDGHGQYRGYTF TGCGCCAGCAGTAAAGATGGACACGGGCAGTATAGGGGCTACACCTTC
- - TRBJ1-6 TRBV12-3/TRBV12-4 CANSAGRDNSPLHF TGTGCCAACAGTGCGGGACGTGATAATTCACCCCTCCACTTT
- few TRBJ2-3 TRBV7-2 CASSPSVLESTDTQYF TGTGCCAGCAGCCCTTCTGTACTAGAATCCACAGATACGCAGTATTTT
- many TRBJ2-7 TRBV21-1 CASSKVGTIPHLHEQYF TGTGCCAGCAGCAAGGTAGGGACAATACCCCACCTCCACGAGCAGTACTTC
- many TRBJ2-1 TRBV27 CASSFYNEQFF TGTGCCAGCAGTTTTTACAATGAGCAGTTCTTC
TRBD2 many TRBJ2-7 TRBV27 CASSLRSSGGAHEQYF TGTGCCAGCAGTTTGAGGTCTAGCGGGGGGGCGCACGAGCAGTACTTC
TRBD2 many TRBJ2-1 TRBV6-2/TRBV6-3 CASSYRGLAGGPSSYNEQFF TGTGCCAGCAGTTACCGTGGACTAGCGGGGGGTCCTAGCTCCTACAATGAGCAGTTCTTC
- many TRBJ2-1 TRBV4-3 CASSQSPGRGNEQFF TGCGCCAGCAGCCAAAGCCCGGGACGGGGCAATGAGCAGTTCTTC
TRBD2 many TRBJ2-1 TRBV7-2 CASSPGTTASEQFF TGTGCCAGCAGCCCCGGGACTACTGCTAGTGAGCAGTTCTTC
- - TRBJ2-7 TRBV29-1 CSVGPSIGSYYEQYF TGCAGCGTGGGCCCCTCAATTGGATCCTACTACGAGCAGTACTTC
- - TRBJ1-1 TRBV20-1 CSALKAGAFF TGCAGTGCCTTGAAGGCGGGAGCTTTCTTT
TRBD1 few TRBJ1-1 TRBV7-9 CASSFMTGGITEAFF TGTGCCAGCAGCTTTATGACAGGGGGCATCACTGAAGCTTTCTTT
- many TRBJ2-7 TRBV12-3/TRBV12-4 CASSSDPTYEQYF TGTGCCAGCAGTTCCGACCCAACCTACGAGCAGTACTTC
- - TRBJ2-6 TRBV24-1 CATSDPGRSGANVLTF TGTGCCACCAGTGATCCGGGGCGGTCTGGGGCCAACGTCCTGACTTTC
TRBD1 many TRBJ1-6 TRBV7-9 CASSSGDSPNSPLHF TGTGCCAGCAGCTCGGGGGACAGTCCAAATTCACCCCTCCACTTT
- - TRBJ2-5 TRBV12-3/TRBV12-4 CASSFSLGQYF TGTGCCAGCAGCTTCTCATTGGGGCAGTACTTC
TRBD2 many TRBJ2-1 TRBV12-3/TRBV12-4 CASSYSGGASNEQFF TGTGCCAGCAGTTATAGCGGGGGGGCCTCGAATGAGCAGTTCTTC
TRBD1 many TRBJ2-3 TRBV7-8 CASSLGFGTGYPDTQYF TGTGCCAGCAGCTTAGGCTTCGGGACAGGCTACCCAGATACGCAGTATTTT
- many TRBJ1-1 TRBV5-1 CASSPEMNTEAFF TGCGCCAGCAGCCCAGAAATGAACACTGAAGCTTTCTTT
TRBD1 - TRBJ1-2 TRBV20-1 CSALDRGHGANHGYTF TGCAGTGCCTTAGACAGGGGGCATGGGGCTAACCATGGCTACACCTTC
TRBD1 - TRBJ1-5 TRBV12-3/TRBV12-4 CASRPGQGAGDSNQPQHF TGTGCCAGCAGACCCGGACAGGGGGCAGGGGATAGCAATCAGCCCCAGCATTTT
TRBD2 - TRBJ2-1 TRBV6-4 CASSSTSGKGNEQFF TGTGCCAGCAGTTCCACTAGCGGGAAAGGCAATGAGCAGTTCTTC
- many TRBJ2-5 TRBV9 CASSVGSPETQYF TGTGCCAGCAGCGTAGGTAGTCCAGAGACCCAGTACTTC
- - TRBJ2-2 TRBV7-2 CASSRVFTGELFF TGTGCCAGCAGTCGAGTCTTCACCGGGGAGCTGTTTTTT
TRBD2 - TRBJ2-7 TRBV6-5 CASTSPLAGGNEQYF TGTGCCAGCACCTCTCCCCTAGCGGGGGGCAACGAGCAGTACTTC
- many TRBJ2-7 TRBV29-1 CSVQPFQGLIPDEQYF TGCAGCGTTCAACCATTCCAGGGGTTGATTCCTGACGAGCAGTACTTC
- - TRBJ1-6 TRBV20-1 CSARVVGKVAPLHF TGCAGTGCTAGAGTGGTAGGAAAGGTGGCACCCCTCCACTTT
TRBD1 many TRBJ2-1 TRBV11-2 CASSSRKTGTGFISNEQFF TGTGCCAGCAGCTCCCGAAAGACCGGGACAGGGTTTATTTCAAATGAGCAGTTCTTC
TRBD2 - TRBJ2-1 TRBV20-1 CSAWPSGRAPEQFF TGCAGTGCGTGGCCTAGCGGGAGGGCCCCTGAGCAGTTCTTC
TRBD1 many TRBJ2-5 TRBV24-1 CATSEPDRGQETQYF TGTGCCACCAGTGAACCGGACAGGGGACAAGAGACCCAGTACTTC
- many TRBJ2-3 TRBV29-1 CSVVVGAPTDTQYF TGCAGCGTTGTAGTGGGGGCCCCCACAGATACGCAGTATTTT
- - TRBJ2-4 TRBV7-9 CASSLDSSYGQYF TGTGCCAGCAGCTTGGACAGTTCCTACGGGCAGTACTTC
TRBD1 - TRBJ2-5 TRBV20-1 CSARDRVKETQYF TGCAGTGCCAGAGACAGGGTGAAAGAGACCCAGTACTTC
- few TRBJ2-7 TRBV5-1 CASSLIGDSYNEQYF TGCGCCAGCAGCTTAATAGGGGACTCCTACAATGAGCAGTACTTC
- few TRBJ1-2 TRBV11-2 CASSLGEAGYGYTF TGTGCCAGCAGCTTGGGAGAGGCCGGTTATGGCTACACCTTC
TRBD2 - TRBJ2-1 TRBV6-2/TRBV6-3 CASRKLAGAYNEQFF TGTGCCAGCAGAAAGCTAGCGGGGGCCTACAATGAGCAGTTCTTC
- - TRBJ1-1 TRBV20-1 CSALVPGQNTEAFF TGCAGTGCCCTAGTTCCGGGACAGAACACTGAAGCTTTCTTT
TRBD1 - TRBJ2-7 TRBV12-3/TRBV12-4 CASRQLGQGTYEQYF TGTGCCAGCAGACAGTTGGGACAGGGGACCTACGAGCAGTACTTC
TRBD1 many TRBJ1-2 TRBV20-1 CSAPDRAGYYGYTF TGCAGTGCTCCGGACAGGGCAGGGTACTATGGCTACACCTTC
- once TRBJ2-5 TRBV12-3/TRBV12-4 CASSFISGETQYF TGTGCCAGCAGTTTTATCAGCGGAGAGACCCAGTACTTC
- - TRBJ2-1 TRBV7-2 CASSQRGTPQEQFF TGTGCCAGCAGCCAGAGGGGGACTCCCCAGGAGCAGTTCTTC
TRBD1 - TRBJ2-5 TRBV6-6 CASSSRTGTETQYF TGTGCCAGCAGCTCCAGGACAGGGACAGAGACCCAGTACTTC
- - TRBJ1-5 TRBV28 CASSFGPPTADQPQHF TGTGCCAGCAGTTTTGGTCCCCCGACAGCAGATCAGCCCCAGCATTTT
- - TRBJ2-5 TRBV20-1 CSARDPRAGETQYF TGCAGTGCTAGAGATCCGAGGGCGGGAGAGACCCAGTACTTC
TRBD2 few TRBJ2-1 TRBV20-1 CSASLPSGAPYNEQFF TGCAGTGCTAGTTTGCCTAGCGGGGCACCCTACAATGAGCAGTTCTTC
- many TRBJ2-7 TRBV20-1 CSARADSFYEQYF TGCAGTGCTAGAGCGGACAGCTTCTACGAGCAGTACTTC
TRBD1 - TRBJ1-5 TRBV6-2/TRBV6-3 CASSSMTGLGGQPQHF TGTGCCAGCAGTTCCATGACAGGGTTGGGGGGCCAGCCCCAGCATTTT
TRBD1 - TRBJ1-6 TRBV28 CASSRQGHNSPLHF TGTGCCAGCAGTCGACAGGGGCATAATTCACCCCTCCACTTT
- few TRBJ2-7 TRBV5-1 CASRYGSSYEQYF TGCGCCAGCAGGTATGGTAGCTCCTACGAGCAGTACTTC